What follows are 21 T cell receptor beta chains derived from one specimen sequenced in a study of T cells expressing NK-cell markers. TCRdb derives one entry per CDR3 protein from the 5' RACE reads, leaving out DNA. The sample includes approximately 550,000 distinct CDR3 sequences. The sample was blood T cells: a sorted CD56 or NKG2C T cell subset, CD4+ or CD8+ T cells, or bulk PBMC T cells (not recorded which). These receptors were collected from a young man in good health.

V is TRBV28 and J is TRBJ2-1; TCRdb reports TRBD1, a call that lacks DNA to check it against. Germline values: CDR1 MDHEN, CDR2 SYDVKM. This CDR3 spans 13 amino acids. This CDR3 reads CASIGTPRPEQFF. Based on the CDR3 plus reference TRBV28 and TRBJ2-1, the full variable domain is DVKVTQSSRYLVKRTGEKVFLECVQDMDHENMFWYRQDPGLGLRLIYFSYDVKMKEKGDIPEGYSVSREKKERFSLILESASTNQTSMYLCASIGTPRPEQFFGPGTRLTVL.

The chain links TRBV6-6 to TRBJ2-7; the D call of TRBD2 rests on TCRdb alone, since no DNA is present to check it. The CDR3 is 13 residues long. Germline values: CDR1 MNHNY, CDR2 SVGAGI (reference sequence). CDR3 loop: CASRAGVGYEQYF.

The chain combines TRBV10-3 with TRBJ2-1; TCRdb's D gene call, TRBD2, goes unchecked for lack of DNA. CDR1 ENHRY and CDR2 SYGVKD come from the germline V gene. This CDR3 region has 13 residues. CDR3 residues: CANGRDGRDEQFF.

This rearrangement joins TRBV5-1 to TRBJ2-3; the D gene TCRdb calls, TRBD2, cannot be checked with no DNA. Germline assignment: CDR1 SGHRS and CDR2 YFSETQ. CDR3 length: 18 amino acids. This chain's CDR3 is CASSLTAWELRRTDTQYF.

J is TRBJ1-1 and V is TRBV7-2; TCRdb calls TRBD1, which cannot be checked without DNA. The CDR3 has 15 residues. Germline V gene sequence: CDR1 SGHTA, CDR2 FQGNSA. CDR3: CASSSHQGGITEAFF. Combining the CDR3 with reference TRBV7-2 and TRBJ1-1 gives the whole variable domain GAGVSQSPSNKVTEKGKDVELRCDPISGHTALYWYRQSLGQGLEFLIYFQGNSAPDKSGLPSDRFSAERTGGSVSTLTIQRTQQEDSAVYLCASSSHQGGITEAFFGQGTRLTVV.

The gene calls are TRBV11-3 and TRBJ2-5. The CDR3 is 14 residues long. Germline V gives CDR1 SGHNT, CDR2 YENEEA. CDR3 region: CASSLGIGWETQYF.

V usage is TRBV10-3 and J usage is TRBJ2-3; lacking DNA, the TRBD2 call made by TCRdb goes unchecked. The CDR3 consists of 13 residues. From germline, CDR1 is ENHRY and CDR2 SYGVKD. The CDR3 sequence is CAVGEGPTDTQYF.

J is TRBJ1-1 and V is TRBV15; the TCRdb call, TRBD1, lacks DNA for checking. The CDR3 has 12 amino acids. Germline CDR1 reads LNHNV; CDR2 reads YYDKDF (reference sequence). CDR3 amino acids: CATSRELQGAFF.

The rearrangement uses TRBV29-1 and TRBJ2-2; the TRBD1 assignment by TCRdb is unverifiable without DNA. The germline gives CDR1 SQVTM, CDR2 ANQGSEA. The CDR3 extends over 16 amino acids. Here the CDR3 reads CSVDGRGLANTGELFF.

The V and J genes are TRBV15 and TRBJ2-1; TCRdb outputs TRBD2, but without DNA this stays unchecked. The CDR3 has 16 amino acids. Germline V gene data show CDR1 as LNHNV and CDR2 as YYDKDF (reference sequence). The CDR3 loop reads CATQQGLAGLYNEQFF.

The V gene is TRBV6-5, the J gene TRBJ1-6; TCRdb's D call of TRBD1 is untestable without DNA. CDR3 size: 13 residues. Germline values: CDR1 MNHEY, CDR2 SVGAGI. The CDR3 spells CASSYRGYSPLHF.

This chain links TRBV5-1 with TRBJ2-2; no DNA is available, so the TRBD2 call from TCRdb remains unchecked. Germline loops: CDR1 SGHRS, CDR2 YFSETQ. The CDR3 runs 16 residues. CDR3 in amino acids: CASSFSTGAIAGELFF.

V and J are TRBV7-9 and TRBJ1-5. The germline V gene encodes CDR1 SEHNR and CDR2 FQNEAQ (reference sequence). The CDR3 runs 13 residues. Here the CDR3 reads CASSLGPLKPQHF.

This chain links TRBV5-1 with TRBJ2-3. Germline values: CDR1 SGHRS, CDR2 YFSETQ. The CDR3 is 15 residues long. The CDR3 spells CASSRGSSSTDTQYF.

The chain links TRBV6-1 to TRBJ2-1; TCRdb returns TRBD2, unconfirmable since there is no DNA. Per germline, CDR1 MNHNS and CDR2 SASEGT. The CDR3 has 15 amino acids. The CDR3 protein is CASSEWASGRPQEFF.

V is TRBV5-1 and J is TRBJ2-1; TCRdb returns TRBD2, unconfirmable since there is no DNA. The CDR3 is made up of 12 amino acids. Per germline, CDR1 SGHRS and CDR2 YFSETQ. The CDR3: CASGAGPDEQFF.

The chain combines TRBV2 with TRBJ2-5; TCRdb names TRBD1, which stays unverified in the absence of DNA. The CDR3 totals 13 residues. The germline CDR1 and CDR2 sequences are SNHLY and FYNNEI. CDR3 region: CASTDREQETQYF.

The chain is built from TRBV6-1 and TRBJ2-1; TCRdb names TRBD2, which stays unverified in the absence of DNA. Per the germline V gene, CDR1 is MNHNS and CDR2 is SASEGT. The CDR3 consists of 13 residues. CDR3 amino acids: CASRQGGDDEQFF.

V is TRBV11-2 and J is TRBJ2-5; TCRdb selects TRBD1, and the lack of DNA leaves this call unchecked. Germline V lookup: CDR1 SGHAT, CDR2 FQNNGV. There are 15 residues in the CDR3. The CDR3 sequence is CASSSFIGGGETQYF.

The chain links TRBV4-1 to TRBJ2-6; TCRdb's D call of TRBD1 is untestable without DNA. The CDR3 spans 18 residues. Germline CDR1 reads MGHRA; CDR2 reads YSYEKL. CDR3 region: CASSQGMARGPGANVLTF.

The chain's CDR3 is CASRPVETQYF. This chain joins TRBV7-9 and TRBJ2-5; TCRdb selects TRBD1, and the lack of DNA leaves this call unchecked. The CDR3 has 11 residues. Germline CDR1 and CDR2: SEHNR and FQNEAQ (reference sequence).